The next 12 T cell receptor beta chains were all read from a single sample in a study of PD-1 blockade in mismatch repair-deficient tumors. Clones were read by immunoSEQ multiplex PCR, and TCRdb kept only the in-frame ones, dropping some. The sample has approximately 110,000 clones; about 74% are singletons. Material: peripheral blood, obtained around 60 weeks after starting pembrolizumab. The receptors here all came from an adult with mismatch repair-deficient cancer.

V gene TRBV14 combines with J gene TRBJ2-3; D is uncertain. Between the trimmed V and J ends, which lost 0 bases and 2 bases, there was a span of 3 bases. CDR3 length equals 13 residues. Germline CDR1 is SGHDN and CDR2 is FVKESK. In DNA, the CDR3 is TGTGCCAGCAGCCAAGACCCCACAGATACGCAGTATTTT. Translating it yields CASSQDPTDTQYF.

This sequence joins TRBV29-1 and TRBJ2-4; no definite D call. The CDR3 is 12 residues long. The V and J ends lost 6 bases and 4 bases respectively, with 10 bases between them. Germline V lookup: CDR1 SQVTM, CDR2 ANQGSEA. CDR3 DNA sequence: TGCAGCGTCGTCGGTGGGAAAAACATTCAGTACTTC. Translating it yields CSVVGGKNIQYF. The whole variable domain, remainder taken from reference TRBV29-1 and TRBJ2-4, is SAVISQKPSRDICQRGTSLTIQCQVDSQVTMMFWYRQQPGQSLTLIATANQGSEATYESGFVIDKFPISRPNLTFSTLTVSNMSPEDSSIYLCSVVGGKNIQYFGAGTRLSVL.

CDR3 coding DNA: TGTGCCAGCAGCTTAGAGGGACTAGCCGTGACCTACGAGCAGTACTTC. It encodes CASSLEGLAVTYEQYF. The chain couples TRBV7-3 to TRBJ2-7, with 9 nucleotides matching TRBD2. V shed 2 bases and J 2 bases; nucleotides not matched to a gene: 7. The length of the CDR3 is 16 residues. The germline V gene has CDR1 SGHTA and CDR2 FQGTGA.

The genes are TRBV15 and TRBJ2-5; 8 bases are shared with TRBD1. This CDR3 is 15 amino acids long. V trimming: 0 bases; J trimming: 5 bases; junction bases outside the gene matches: 5. Germline V gene lookup returns CDR1 LNHNV and CDR2 YYDKDF (reference sequence). The CDR3 bases are TGTGCCACCAGCAGAGAAGGCCCAGGGGGCGAGACCCAGTACTTC. Translation: CATSREGPGGETQYF.

The sample holds one count of this clone. The chain employs TRBV6-6 and TRBJ2-3; D call uncertain. Germline lookup yields CDR1 MNHNY and CDR2 SVGAGI (reference sequence). Trimming removed 2 bases at V and 2 bases at J, with 5 bases between. The CDR3 totals 13 residues. In DNA, the CDR3 is TGTGCCAGCAGTTACGCGGTCACAGATACGCAGTATTTT. It is translated as CASSYAVTDTQYF.

The chain couples TRBV19 to TRBJ1-5; D call uncertain. V lost 7 bases and J 6 bases, leaving 13 bases between the germline ends. The length of the CDR3 is 13 residues. Germline V gives CDR1 LNHDA, CDR2 SQIVND (reference sequence). CDR3 residues: CASMGWISQPQHF. For the CDR3, the DNA is TGTGCCAGTATGGGGTGGATCAGTCAGCCCCAGCATTTT. Combining the CDR3 with reference TRBV19 and TRBJ1-5 gives the whole variable domain DGGITQSPKYLFRKEGQNVTLSCEQNLNHDAMYWYRQDPGQGLRLIYYSQIVNDFQKGDIAEGYSVSREKKESFPLTVTSAQKNPTAFYLCASMGWISQPQHFGDGTRLSIL.

The chain carries TRBV2 and TRBJ2-2; TRBD2 matches at 7 bases. J was trimmed by 4 bases and V by 4 bases; bases with no gene match: 6. Germline V CDR1 and CDR2: SNHLY, FYNNEI. The CDR3 runs to 15 residues. The CDR3 nucleotides read TGTGCCAGCAGTGCCCGAGCGGGATCCACCGGGGAGCTGTTTTTT. Its protein is CASSARAGSTGELFF.

The chain is built from TRBV7-2 and TRBJ1-1; 7 nucleotides match TRBD1. V lost 5 bases to trimming and J lost 0 bases; unmatched junction nucleotides: 3. This CDR3 is built from 14 residues. Germline V gives CDR1 SGHTA, CDR2 FQGNSA. CDR3 coding DNA: TGTGCCAGCAGCCGGGACAGAATGAACACTGAAGCTTTCTTT. It translates to CASSRDRMNTEAFF.

The gene calls are TRBV5-1 and TRBJ2-2; D gene ambiguous. This CDR3 has 14 residues. Trimming took off 0 bases at V and 0 bases at J, with 3 bases between the two ends. The germline gives CDR1 SGHRS, CDR2 YFSETQ. CDR3 nucleotides: TGCGCCAGCAGCTTGGCTGCGAACACCGGGGAGCTGTTTTTT. Translating gives CASSLAANTGELFF.

The chain has TRBV7-9 and TRBJ1-2, with D perhaps matching TRBD1 (6 bases). Between the trimmed V and J ends, which lost 5 bases and 8 bases, there was a span of 15 bases. The CDR3 totals 13 residues. From germline, CDR1 is SEHNR and CDR2 FQNEAQ (reference sequence). DNA of the CDR3: TGTGCCAGCAGCCCTTGGGCAGGGGTAGGCTACACCTTC. Translated: CASSPWAGVGYTF.

The rearrangement links TRBV7-9 to TRBJ2-5, with D perhaps matching TRBD1 or TRBD2 (5 bases each). V was cut by 7 bases and J by 3 bases, with 18 bases left in between. Looked up from germline, CDR1 is SEHNR and CDR2 is FQNEAQ (reference sequence). The CDR3 spans 15 residues. The CDR3 sequence is CASTVAEGTEETQYF. The CDR3 region has the DNA TGTGCCAGCACCGTGGCCGAGGGGACGGAAGAGACCCAGTACTTC.

This chain uses TRBV7-3 with TRBJ2-2; D is perhaps TRBD1 (6 bases). CDR1 SGHTA and CDR2 FQGTGA come from the germline V gene. Trimming removed 5 bases at V and 4 bases at J, with 14 bases between. CDR3 length: 15 residues. The CDR3 sequence: CASSPNRDPTGELFF. In DNA form, the CDR3 reads TGTGCCAGCAGCCCGAACAGGGATCCCACCGGGGAGCTGTTTTTT.